This T cell receptor (beta chain) stems from a study of blood T cell repertoires in COVID-19. Clones were sequenced by immunoSEQ multiplex PCR, and TCRdb holds only the in-frame ones, with some missing. The sample records approximately 100,000 clones, 70% to 90% being singletons. CDR1 and CDR2 (germline): LGHDT, YNNKEL (reference sequence). V shed 7 bases and J 4 bases; nucleotides not matched to a gene: 9. This CDR3 spans 15 amino acids. The TCR sequence derives from a human donor with COVID-19, enrolled during active disease. The donor label of this sample is uncertain. The V gene is TRBV3-1 (or the pseudogene TRBV3-2), the J gene TRBJ2-7, with 11 bases fitting TRBD2. Specimen: peripheral blood. CDR3 in DNA: TGTGCCAGCACCGAGGGGACTAGCGGCCTATACGAGCAGTACTTC. Its translation is CASTEGTSGLYEQYF.